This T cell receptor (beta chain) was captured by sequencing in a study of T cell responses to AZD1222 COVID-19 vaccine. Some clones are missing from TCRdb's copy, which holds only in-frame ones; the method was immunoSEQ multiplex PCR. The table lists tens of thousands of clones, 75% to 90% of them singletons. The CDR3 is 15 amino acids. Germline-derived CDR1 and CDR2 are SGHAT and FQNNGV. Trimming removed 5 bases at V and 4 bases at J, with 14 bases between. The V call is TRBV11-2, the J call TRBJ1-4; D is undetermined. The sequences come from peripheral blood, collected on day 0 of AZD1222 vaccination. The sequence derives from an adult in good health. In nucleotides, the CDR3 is TGTGCCAGCAGCCCCGGGATTTCGCGTAATGAAAAACTGTTTTTT. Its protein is CASSPGISRNEKLFF.